The source of this TCR beta chain is a study of CD8 T cells in ankylosing spondylitis. Points from the study as a whole: Clones linked to the disease showed a CD8+ phenotype. They occurred at relatively low frequencies in peripheral blood. Reactive arthritis synovial fluid and blood previously showed some of these motif variants. A motif of fewer than ten highly homologous TCR beta variants was seen as apparently characteristic of ankylosing spondylitis blood. Disease-linked clones reportedly concentrated significantly in matched ankylosing spondylitis synovial fluid.

Looked up from germline, CDR1 is SNHLY and CDR2 is FYNNEI. Trimming stripped 2 bases from V and 4 bases from J, with 6 bases between. The CDR3 length is 12 residues. TCRdb fed the 5' RACE reads into MiXCR, producing one record per CDR3 protein. The table has under 200,000 distinct CDR3 sequences, under 14% seen once. This clonotype was seen repeatedly, ten times or more. The target antigen is unknown. This chain connects TRBV2 to TRBJ2-7; no clear D gene. The sample was blood, either unsorted or a sorted T cell fraction (not recorded which). This TCR derives from a male donor with ankylosing spondylitis or in good health (not recorded which). The CDR3 sequence: CASSELLYEQYF. The DNA for the CDR3 is TGTGCCAGCAGTGAACTTCTGTACGAGCAGTACTTC.